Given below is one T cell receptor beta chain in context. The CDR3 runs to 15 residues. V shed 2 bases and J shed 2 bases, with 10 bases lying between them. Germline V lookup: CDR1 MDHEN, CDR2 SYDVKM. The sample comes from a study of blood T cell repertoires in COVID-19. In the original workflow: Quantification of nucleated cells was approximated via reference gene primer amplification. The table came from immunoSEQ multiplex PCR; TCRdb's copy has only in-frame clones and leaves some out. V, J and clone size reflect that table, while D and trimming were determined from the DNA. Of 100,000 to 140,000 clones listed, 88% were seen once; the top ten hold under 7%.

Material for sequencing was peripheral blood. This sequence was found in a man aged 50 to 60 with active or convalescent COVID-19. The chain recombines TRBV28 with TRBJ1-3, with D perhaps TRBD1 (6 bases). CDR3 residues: CASSLPRQAGNTIYF. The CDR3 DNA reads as TGTGCCAGCAGTTTACCCCGACAGGCTGGAAACACCATATATTTT.